This T cell receptor (beta chain) derives from a study of tumor-infiltrating lymphocytes in primary liver carcinoma. Overall study findings and caveats: Against blood, tumors held a significantly higher top-250-clone fraction (p = 0.039).

Each 20-30 mg portion of unsorted bulk tissue served as the source for co-extraction of RNA and DNA. The sampling covered five separate regions of each tumor. Each of the tumor samples contained in excess of 85% viable tumor cells. On this clonotype: Its antigen is undetermined. Since no conserved phenylalanine or tryptophan closes the CDR3, a read error is the likely cause.

The template, approximately 500 ng total RNA, yielded TCR beta cDNA made with a constant-region primer. Three nested multiplex PCR rounds, a slightly modified ARM-PCR method, built the TCR beta libraries. TRBV1-TRBV30 forward and Cbeta reverse primers drove the first two roughly 10-cycle rounds. TCRdb itself ran the multiplex PCR reads through MiXCR, one entry per CDR3 protein. Among 30,000 to 35,000 distinct CDR3 sequences listed, over 60% were seen once. CDR1 is SGHAT and CDR2 is FQDESV in the germline V gene (reference sequence). The CDR3 loop spans 15 amino acids. This TCR was recovered from a man in his forties with primary liver carcinoma and hepatitis B virus infection. Input material: liver tumor tissue from sampling region 5. The subset: tumor region T5, tumor centre. The J gene is TRBJ2-2, the V gene TRBV11-1; 7 bases map to TRBD1. The CDR3, as DNA: TGTGCCAGCAGTTCCAGGGGGTCGTTCACTGGGGATCTGTTTATT. It is translated as CASSSRGSFTGDLFI.